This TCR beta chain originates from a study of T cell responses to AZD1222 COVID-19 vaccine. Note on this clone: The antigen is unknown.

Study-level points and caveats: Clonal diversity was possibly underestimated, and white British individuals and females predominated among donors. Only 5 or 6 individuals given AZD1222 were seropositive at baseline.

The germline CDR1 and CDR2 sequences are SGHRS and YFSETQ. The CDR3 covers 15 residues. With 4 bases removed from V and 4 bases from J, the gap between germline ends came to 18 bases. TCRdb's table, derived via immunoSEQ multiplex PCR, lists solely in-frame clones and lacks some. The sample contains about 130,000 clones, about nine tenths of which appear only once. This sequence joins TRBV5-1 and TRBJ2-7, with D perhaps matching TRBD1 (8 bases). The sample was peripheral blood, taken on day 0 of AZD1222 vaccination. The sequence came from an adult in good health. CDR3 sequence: CASSRAGQDSYEQYF. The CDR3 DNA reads TGCGCCAGCAGCCGAGCGGGACAGGACAGTTACGAGCAGTACTTC.